This TCR beta chain appears in the sequencing data of a study of blood T cell repertoires in COVID-19. Overall study: Spain, Italy and the United States supplied samples that represented acute and convalescent COVID-19. Sources were T cells, B-cell-depleted T cells, or PBMCs; the material itself was cDNA or gDNA.

In the study's own analysis: Amplification with reference gene primers provided the estimates of nucleated cell counts. Sequencing was performed with immunoSEQ multiplex PCR; in TCRdb, only in-frame clones are kept and a portion is missing. Clone size and the V and J calls come from that table; the DNA yielded D and trimming. Seen here are around 250,000 clones, roughly 90% observed once, and the top ten hold around 2.2%. The receptor was isolated from a man aged 25 to 40 who had recovered from COVID-19. Specimen: peripheral blood.

CDR3 protein: CASSQGTGFLEAFF. The CDR3 DNA is TGTGCCAGCAGCCAAGGGACAGGGTTTCTTGAAGCTTTCTTT. The chain couples TRBV3-1 (or the pseudogene TRBV3-2) to TRBJ1-1; 8 bases fit TRBD1. Trimming at V came to 1 base and at J to 7 bases, leaving 5 bases not matched to a gene. The CDR3 has 14 amino acids. Germline-derived CDR1 and CDR2 are LGHDT and YNNKEL (reference sequence).